This T cell receptor (beta chain) is from a study of CD8 T cells in ankylosing spondylitis. The study's findings and limits: In ankylosing spondylitis blood, a motif of eight highly homologous TCR beta variants appeared characteristic. Some of these motif variants have turned up before, in reports on reactive arthritis synovial fluid and blood. In ankylosing spondylitis patients, matched synovial fluid reportedly showed significant enrichment of disease-linked clones.

This clonotype has at least ten counts. Antigen unknown. Quantitative 5'-RACE with molecular barcodes produced the TCR beta libraries. Using its own MiXCR run on the 5' RACE reads, TCRdb lists one record per CDR3 protein. The data contain roughly 220,000 distinct CDR3 sequences, over 9.5% of them seen just once; the ten biggest clones take up 21%. Looked up from germline, CDR1 is DFQATT and CDR2 is SNEGSKA (reference sequence). V was shortened by 2 bases and J by 4 bases, with 10 bases between the two germline ends. The CDR3 extends over 13 amino acids. The sequenced sample was blood, either unsorted or a sorted T cell fraction (not recorded which). The sequence was obtained from a male donor with ankylosing spondylitis or in good health (not recorded which). The chain combines TRBV20-1 with TRBJ2-3; tentative D call: TRBD1 (6 bases). In DNA form, the CDR3 reads TGCAGTGCTAGATATTGGACAGCAGATACGCAGTATTTT. Translation gives CSARYWTADTQYF.